Below, 32 T cell receptor beta chains from the same sample are listed, as sequenced in a study of T cells in Graves' hyperthyroidism and ophthalmopathy. Authors of the study amplified TCR beta CDR3 regions from RNA transcripts. First-round RT-PCR targeting the TCR CDR3 was performed with the HTBI primer set. Using its own MiXCR run on the multiplex PCR reads, TCRdb lists one record per CDR3 protein. The data contain around 350,000 distinct CDR3 sequences, about 19% of them singletons. Specimen: blood. These receptors all come from a woman aged 18-29 years with Graves' hyperthyroidism.

This clonotype was counted ten times or more. The genes are TRBV10-3 and TRBJ1-3; D is undetermined. This CDR3 has 13 amino acids. The V gene's germline CDR1 is ENHRY and CDR2 SYGVKD. Trimming stripped 0 bases from V and 5 bases from J, with 5 bases between. CDR3 amino acids: CAISESVRNTIYF. The CDR3 nucleotides are TGTGCCATCAGTGAGTCCGTCAGAAACACCATATATTTT.

This chain joins TRBV13 and TRBJ1-1; unclear D gene. Deletions cut 0 bases from V and 1 base from J, with 9 bases between. CDR1 is PRHDT and CDR2 is FYEKMQ in the germline V gene (reference sequence). The CDR3 totals 15 residues. DNA for the CDR3: TGTGCCAGCAGCTTAGGACGTGGGTCGAACACTGAAGCTTTCTTT. This sequence encodes CASSLGRGSNTEAFF.

The CDR3 nucleotides are TGTGCCAGCAGTTACTCTGGGACAGGGGTTCGCGAGCAGTACTTC. Its protein is CASSYSGTGVREQYF. V usage is TRBV6-5 and J usage is TRBJ2-7; 10 bases fit TRBD1. In germline, CDR1 is MNHEY, CDR2 SVGAGI. V trimming: 0 bases; J trimming: 6 bases; junction bases outside the gene matches: 5. The CDR3 spans 15 residues.

In this sample, this clonotype turned up many times. The chain uses TRBV5-1 and TRBJ2-5; D not resolved. Trimming shortened V by 0 bases and J by 0 bases, and 9 bases separated the two germline ends. Per germline, CDR1 SGHRS and CDR2 YFSETQ. The CDR3 has 15 residues. This CDR3 reads CASSLGQMYQETQYF. The DNA of the CDR3 is TGCGCCAGCAGCTTGGGGCAGATGTACCAAGAGACCCAGTACTTC.

This clonotype was counted many times. The chain uses TRBV5-1 and TRBJ1-2, with D maybe TRBD1 (5 bases). With 6 bases removed from V and 2 bases from J, the gap between germline ends came to 11 bases. The CDR3 has 13 residues. Germline V CDR1 and CDR2: SGHRS, YFSETQ. The CDR3, as DNA: TGCGCCAGCAAGCGTCAGGGCAACTATGGCTACACCTTC. This sequence encodes CASKRQGNYGYTF.

The gene calls are TRBV7-9 and TRBJ2-7, with TRBD2 matching over 12 bases. The CDR3 covers 14 residues. V shed 8 bases, J shed 1 base, and the junction held 3 bases outside the gene matches. The germline gives CDR1 SEHNR, CDR2 FQNEAQ (reference sequence). For the CDR3, the DNA is TGTGCCAGCGAGACTAGCGGGGGATCCTACGAGCAGTACTTC. It specifies CASETSGGSYEQYF.

This clonotype was detected ten times or more. The genes are TRBV5-1 and TRBJ2-2; maybe TRBD2 (5 bases). Germline V CDR1 and CDR2: SGHRS, YFSETQ. V was pared by 5 bases and J by 6 bases, with 11 bases between. The CDR3 contains 13 residues. Here the CDR3 DNA reads TGCGCCAGCAGGCACACGGAGGCCGGGGAGCTGTTTTTT. This codes for CASRHTEAGELFF.

This clonotype was counted ten times or more. The chain is built from TRBV11-2 and TRBJ2-7; tentative D call: TRBD1 (5 bases). Trimming pared 3 bases from V and 7 bases from J, leaving 19 bases between. Per the germline V gene, CDR1 is SGHAT and CDR2 is FQNNGV. The CDR3 loop spans 15 amino acids. The CDR3 DNA is TGTGCCAGCAGCTTTGGGGCATCACCCTACGAGGAGCAGTACTTC. It codes for CASSFGASPYEEQYF.

The gene calls are TRBV24-1 and TRBJ2-5; D unclear. V lost 9 bases and J lost 0, with 19 bases in between. Germline CDR1 is KGHDR and CDR2 is SFDVKD. This CDR3 spans 16 amino acids. This CDR3 is CATSDLGGSYQETQYF. CDR3 DNA: TGTGCCACCTCTGATTTGGGCGGCAGCTACCAAGAGACCCAGTACTTC.

This clonotype was found a few times. V gene TRBV2 combines with J gene TRBJ2-7; the D call may be TRBD1 or TRBD2 (6 bases each). The CDR3 is 13 amino acids. The V gene's germline CDR1 is SNHLY and CDR2 FYNNEI. V gave up 10 bases and J gave up 2 bases, with 15 bases separating them. In DNA, the CDR3 is TGTGCCACCCTTAGGCGGGACACCTACGAGCAGTACTTC. The encoded protein is CATLRRDTYEQYF.

This clonotype was observed many times. V usage is TRBV2 and J usage is TRBJ1-1; D is perhaps TRBD1 (5 bases). The CDR3 length is 13 residues. The germline V gene has CDR1 SNHLY and CDR2 FYNNEI. V was pared by 8 bases and J by 4 bases, with 14 bases between. CDR3 loop: CASGRGRTTEAFF. The CDR3 region has the DNA TGTGCCAGCGGAAGGGGCAGGACCACTGAAGCTTTCTTT.

The chain employs TRBV6-2 or TRBV6-3 and TRBJ1-2, with D possibly TRBD1 on 6 matching bases. V lost 5 bases to trimming and J lost 7 bases, with 20 bases between them. CDR3 length: 15 residues. Germline values: CDR1 MNHEY, CDR2 SVGEGT. This CDR3 is CASSTPTGKQRGYTF. As DNA, the CDR3 is TGTGCCAGCAGTACGCCGACAGGTAAACAGCGTGGCTACACCTTC.

The table lists this clonotype with a few counts. A read error may explain this, as a much larger clone is one base away. The CDR3 DNA reads TGTGCCAGCAGTATTGGACAGACCGGGGAGCTGTCTTTT. It is translated as CASSIGQTGELSF. The rearrangement links TRBV6-1 to TRBJ2-2; possibly TRBD1 for D (6 bases). In germline, CDR1 is MNHNS, CDR2 SASEGT. The CDR3 length is 13 residues.

This clonotype was found many times. The chain recombines TRBV7-9 with TRBJ2-5, with D unresolved. Per the germline V gene, CDR1 is SEHNR and CDR2 is FQNEAQ (reference sequence). The length of the CDR3 is 13 residues. V lost 5 bases to trimming and J lost 9 bases, with 16 bases between them. The DNA of the CDR3 is TGTGCCAGCAGCCCTGGGCCTGCCGCGGCCCAGTACTTC. Amino acid sequence: CASSPGPAAAQYF.

The J gene is TRBJ1-1, the V gene TRBV7-9, with D unclear. With 0 bases removed from V and 7 bases from J, the gap between germline ends came to 15 bases. The CDR3 has 15 amino acids. Germline V gene sequence: CDR1 SEHNR, CDR2 FQNEAQ (reference sequence). CDR3 region: CASSLAGPGGFEAFF. The CDR3 region has the DNA TGTGCCAGCAGCTTAGCCGGCCCGGGAGGATTTGAAGCTTTCTTT.

This clonotype was observed many times. The CDR3 loop reads CAWTPGLAGGSTGQETQYF. CDR3 nucleotide sequence: TGTGCCTGGACCCCGGGACTAGCGGGGGGGTCGACCGGGCAAGAGACCCAGTACTTC. V and J are TRBV30 and TRBJ2-5; 16 bases agree with TRBD2. The CDR3 is 19 residues long. The germline V gene has CDR1 GTSNPN and CDR2 SVGIG (reference sequence). V shed 4 bases and J 2 bases; nucleotides not matched to a gene: 13.

The V and J genes are TRBV12-3 or TRBV12-4 and TRBJ2-2; D uncertain. The CDR3 is made up of 12 amino acids. V lost 10 bases, J lost 6 bases, and 12 bases lay in between. The CDR3 DNA reads as TGTGCCACCTCGATTGTCTCCGGGGAGCTGTTTTTT. It encodes CATSIVSGELFF.

Ten or more counts support this clonotype. The chain joins TRBV19 to TRBJ2-7; 7 positions agree with TRBD1. V lost 5 bases, J lost 3 bases, and 7 bases stayed unmatched. CDR1 and CDR2 (germline): LNHDA, SQIVND (reference sequence). CDR3 size: 14 residues. The CDR3 here is CASSAGQVDYEQYF. The DNA of the CDR3 is TGTGCCAGTAGTGCCGGACAGGTTGACTACGAGCAGTACTTC.

This clonotype was seen repeatedly, ten times or more. The CDR3 DNA follows: TGTGCCAGCGGTCTGAACACTGAAGCTTTCTTT. This translates into CASGLNTEAFF. V gene TRBV6-1 combines with J gene TRBJ1-1; D not resolved. The germline V and J ends were trimmed by 8 bases and 0 bases, with 4 bases remaining between them. This CDR3 has 11 residues. Germline lookup yields CDR1 MNHNS and CDR2 SASEGT.

This clonotype came up many times. This sequence joins TRBV3-1 and TRBJ2-5, with D unresolved. In germline, CDR1 is LGHDT, CDR2 YNNKEL (reference sequence). Trimming stripped 3 bases from V and 5 bases from J, with 13 bases between. CDR3 length: 14 residues. This CDR3 reads CASSQSSRAETQYF. Written as DNA, the CDR3 is TGTGCCAGCAGCCAGTCCTCCCGGGCGGAGACCCAGTACTTC.

The V gene is TRBV2, the J gene TRBJ2-5; 7 bases fit TRBD2. V trimming: 7 bases; J trimming: 4 bases; junction bases outside the gene matches: 3. Germline-derived CDR1 and CDR2 are SNHLY and FYNNEI. The CDR3 covers 12 residues. The CDR3 DNA sequence: TGTGCCAGCAAGAGCGGGGCAGAGACCCAGTACTTC. It yields the protein CASKSGAETQYF.

The V and J genes are TRBV19 and TRBJ1-2; the D gene is possibly TRBD1 (6 bases). This CDR3 spans 15 amino acids. Trimming cost V 5 bases and J 0 bases, with 13 bases left between them. Germline values: CDR1 LNHDA, CDR2 SQIVND (reference sequence). CDR3 nucleotides: TGTGCCAGTAGTCAGGGGCCGGCACCTAACTATGGCTACACCTTC. This translates into CASSQGPAPNYGYTF.

At least ten counts were recorded for this clonotype. V gene TRBV5-1 combines with J gene TRBJ2-7, with D perhaps matching TRBD1 (6 bases). Germline V gene data show CDR1 as SGHRS and CDR2 as YFSETQ. V lost 0 bases and J lost 0, with 10 bases in between. The CDR3 totals 15 residues. The CDR3 nucleotides read TGCGCCAGCAGCTTGGACAGGGCCCGCTCCTACGAGCAGTACTTC. It encodes CASSLDRARSYEQYF.

This clonotype was detected ten times or more. The V and J genes are TRBV28 and TRBJ2-7; D is perhaps TRBD1 or TRBD2 (7 bases each). The CDR3 totals 14 residues. The V and J ends lost 1 base and 6 bases respectively, with 13 bases between them. CDR1 is MDHEN, CDR2 SYDVKM, per germline. CDR3 sequence (DNA): TGTGCCAGCAGTTTATCATCCAGGGGGGGCGAGCAGTACTTC. It translates to CASSLSSRGGEQYF.

This clonotype was seen at least ten times. CDR3: CASSYFNALTSFGEETQYF. CDR3 DNA: TGTGCCAGCAGTTACTTCAACGCCCTGACTAGTTTCGGGGAAGAGACCCAGTACTTC. The V and J genes are TRBV6-5 and TRBJ2-5, with TRBD2 as a possible D gene (6 bases). V gave up 1 base and J gave up 3 bases, with 24 bases separating them. CDR1 is MNHEY and CDR2 is SVGAGI in the germline V gene. The CDR3 loop spans 19 amino acids.

This clonotype was detected many times. CDR3 nucleotide sequence: TGTGCCAGCTCCCCGACAGGGACCTACTATGGCTACACCTTC. Amino acids: CASSPTGTYYGYTF. J is TRBJ1-2 and V is TRBV18; 7 positions agree with TRBD1. Germline values: CDR1 KGHSH, CDR2 LQKENI. This CDR3 region has 14 residues. V gave up 6 bases and J gave up 3 bases; unmatched junction bases: 7.

About this clonotype: A much more abundant neighbour one base away suggests this may be a read error. The CDR3 nucleotides read TGTGCCGGCAGCCTCACCCCGGACCGAGGGGGAGCTTTCTTT. Translating gives CAGSLTPDRGGAFF. The chain recombines TRBV6-1 with TRBJ1-1, with a possible D match to TRBD1 (6 bases). There are 14 residues in the CDR3. Per germline, CDR1 MNHNS and CDR2 SASEGT.

This clonotype was detected many times. The chain couples TRBV20-1 to TRBJ1-5, with 8 bases matching TRBD1. Germline V gives CDR1 DFQATT, CDR2 SNEGSKA (reference sequence). V shed 6 bases and J 0 bases; nucleotides not matched to a gene: 4. The CDR3 is 14 residues long. The CDR3 protein is CSAQTGDSNQPQHF. CDR3 nucleotide sequence: TGCAGTGCCCAGACAGGGGATAGCAATCAGCCCCAGCATTTT.

This clonotype was seen ten or more times. The chain employs TRBV20-1 and TRBJ1-5; tentative D call: TRBD1 (5 bases). Trimming left V 6 bases short and J 6 bases short, with 21 bases between. The CDR3 length is 15 residues. CDR1 DFQATT and CDR2 SNEGSKA come from the germline V gene (reference sequence). CDR3 region: CSADTRTGWSQPQHF. The CDR3 DNA reads as TGCAGTGCGGACACAAGAACAGGATGGAGTCAGCCCCAGCATTTT.

The chain uses TRBV4-1 and TRBJ1-3; the D gene is possibly TRBD1 (6 bases). CDR1 and CDR2 from the germline V gene are MGHRA and YSYEKL. This CDR3 is built from 12 residues. The V end lost 1 base, the J end lost 15 bases, and 13 bases lay between the germline ends. CDR3 residues: CASSQGGLPPYF. The CDR3 DNA reads as TGCGCCAGCAGCCAAGGGGGGCTCCCCCCATATTTT.

There are many counts of this clonotype. This chain links TRBV9 with TRBJ1-2; D call uncertain. CDR3 size: 14 residues. V shed 2 bases and J shed 4 bases, with 12 bases lying between them. CDR1 and CDR2 (germline): SGDLS, YYNGEE. The CDR3 sequence: CASSVHITPYGYTF. The CDR3 DNA follows: TGTGCCAGCAGCGTGCACATTACCCCCTATGGCTACACCTTC.

This clonotype was observed many times. V usage is TRBV27 and J usage is TRBJ2-7; TRBD2 agrees at 8 bases. CDR3 size: 17 residues. The V gene's germline CDR1 is MNHEY and CDR2 SMNVEV (reference sequence). The ends lost 3 bases at V and 4 bases at J; junction bases unmatched: 14. The CDR3: CASSFPSSGRGGYEQYF. DNA for the CDR3: TGTGCCAGCAGTTTTCCAAGCTCCGGGAGGGGAGGTTACGAGCAGTACTTC.